This TCR beta chain was documented in a study of beta chain bispecific antibodies for T cell cancers (dated by TCRdb to the early 2020s). In terms of the full investigation: Healthy donor T cells were cocultured with T cell leukemia lines and bispecific antibodies, then TRBV sequencing of surviving cells measured the depletion of each TRBV family. Jurkat cells expressed surface TRBV12 (TRBV12-3), and HPB-ALL cells expressed surface TRBV5-5.

Overall results and qualifications from the work: Cross-reactivity of the anti-TRBV5-5 antibody with TRBV5-6 was attributed to high sequence similarity between the two genes. Every sequenced sample contained a mix of leukemia cell line cells and normal T cells, and most targeted TRBV signal came from the leukemia cells rather than from the normal T cells.

In the germline V gene (reference sequence), CDR1 corresponds to SGHKS and CDR2 to YYEKEE. The CDR3 holds 14 amino acids from the cysteine to the phenylalanine. Only CDR3 DNA is held: 42 bases, read in frame from base 1. Between the V and J ends, shortened by 2 bases and 9 bases respectively, the junction contains 15 bases. Unique molecular identifier barcodes were built into the libraries and used for clonotype quantification. Qiagen AllPrep DNA/RNA Micro kits were used to isolate total RNA, and an Agilent TapeStation was used to check RNA quality. TCR beta libraries were built by 5' RACE: cDNA synthesis followed by two PCR steps using TCR beta constant-region gene-specific primers. TCR beta libraries were sequenced on an Illumina MiSeq platform. The original pipeline was this. MIGEC, MiXCR and VDJtools were used to process the reads. Clonotype frequency was calculated as the fraction of unique molecular identifiers assigned to a given clonotype among all unique molecular identifiers in the sample. Nonfunctional TRBV genes classified in IMGT as pseudogenes or open reading frames, such as TRBV1, TRBV12-1 and TRBV21, were excluded. TCRdb took the public reads, trimmed them with fastp at Q25, ran MiXCR for clone calling and kept in-frame beta chains. Rows matching on CDR3 protein sequence are summarized as one entry with the most common DNA and genes. The V and J calls here are based on TCRdb, not the publication. Present in this sample are some 20,000 distinct CDR3 sequences, around 2.4% of which were seen just once. The ten largest clones take up 25% to 35% of the sample.

The sample holds many counts of this clonotype. Its cognate antigen has yet to be identified. No much larger clone exists at a distance of one base, and base qualities are not known. For about 3 days, T cells were expanded from blood mononuclear cells using either the anti-CD3 antibody OKT3 or CD3/CD28 Dynabeads. The expanded T cells were grown in RPMI 1640 containing around 9.7% fetal bovine serum, recombinant human IL-2 (approximately 94 IU/ml) and IL-7 (roughly 4.5 ng/ml). For cocultures, 50,000 or so normal T cells were combined with 50,000 or so target cells and bispecific antibody in around 100 ul and incubated for approximately 16 hours at 37 degrees C. Each bispecific antibody consisted of two single-chain variable fragments expressed in a single-chain diabody format with a His tag. Effector T cells were obtained from healthy human donors, and peripheral blood mononuclear cells were isolated from leukapheresis samples by Ficoll density gradient centrifugation.

Sequenced: healthy donor T cells cultured with leukemia cells. The chain is made from TRBV5-5 and TRBJ2-1; the D match is possibly TRBD1 or TRBD2, with 5 bases aligned in each. The sequence came from a human donor in good health. Some clones in this sample may be carry-over from other donors' samples. The DNA sequence reads TGTGCCAGCAGCTTCGGGACGGCGATCGTTGAGCAGTTCTTC. This translates into CASSFGTAIVEQFF.